This T cell receptor beta chain came from a study of PD-1 blockade in classical Hodgkin lymphoma. Findings and limits, study-wide: A significant rise in TCR diversity by C4D1 was seen for CD4+ but not CD8+ cells. Some patients began nivolumab under 1 year after ASCT. These patients were excluded from later analyses.

TCRdb keeps only in-frame clones here, not all; method: immunoSEQ multiplex PCR. The sample contains approximately 100,000 clones, approximately 90% of which appear only once. With no exception, relapse followed autologous stem cell transplantation in all patients, and brentuximab vedotin exposure varied. Relapsed/refractory classical Hodgkin lymphoma patients had complete, partial or progressive responses. Points on this clone: Its target is not known.

Specimen: peripheral blood mononuclear cells (PBMCs), collected before the second cycle of nivolumab. The TCR originated in a human donor with classical Hodgkin lymphoma.

CDR3: CASSLTGTDVYGYTF. CDR3 DNA: TGTGCCAGCAGCTTGACCGGGACAGACGTCTATGGCTACACCTTC. This chain uses TRBV7-2 with TRBJ1-2, with TRBD1 identical over 7 bases. The CDR3 totals 15 residues. Germline CDR1 SGHTA, CDR2 FQGNSA. V shed 3 bases and J 4 bases; nucleotides not matched to a gene: 8.